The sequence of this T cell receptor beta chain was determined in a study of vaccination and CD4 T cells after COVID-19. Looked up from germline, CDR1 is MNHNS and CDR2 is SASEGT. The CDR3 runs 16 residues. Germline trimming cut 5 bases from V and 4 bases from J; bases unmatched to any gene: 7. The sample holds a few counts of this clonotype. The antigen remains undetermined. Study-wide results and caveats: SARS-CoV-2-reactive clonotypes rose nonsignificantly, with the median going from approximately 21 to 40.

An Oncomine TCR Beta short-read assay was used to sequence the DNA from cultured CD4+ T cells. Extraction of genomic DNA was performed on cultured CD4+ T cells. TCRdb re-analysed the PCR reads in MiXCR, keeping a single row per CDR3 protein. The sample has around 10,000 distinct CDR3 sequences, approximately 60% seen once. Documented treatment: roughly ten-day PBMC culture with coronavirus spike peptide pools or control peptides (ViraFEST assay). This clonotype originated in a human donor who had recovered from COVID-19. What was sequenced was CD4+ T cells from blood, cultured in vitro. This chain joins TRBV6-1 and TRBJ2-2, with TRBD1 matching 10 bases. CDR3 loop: CASSRGQGDGTGELFF. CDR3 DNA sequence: TGTGCCAGCAGTCGTGGACAGGGGGACGGCACCGGGGAGCTGTTTTTT.